The 5 T cell receptor beta chains listed next were all sequenced from one sample in a study of T cell responses to AZD1222 COVID-19 vaccine. This table comes from immunoSEQ multiplex PCR, and its TCRdb copy is limited to in-frame clones, with some not included. The table lists approximately 60,000 clones, over 60% of them singletons. The starting material was peripheral blood, obtained on day 0 of AZD1222 vaccination. Receptor source: an adult in good health.

The rearrangement links TRBV30 to TRBJ2-1; 9 positions match TRBD1. CDR3 length: 17 residues. CDR1 GTSNPN and CDR2 SVGIG come from the germline V gene (reference sequence). The J segment lost 0 bases and the V segment lost 4 bases, leaving 10 bases of the junction unmatched. DNA for the CDR3: TGTGCCTGGAAAAGGACAGGGGACCCGAGCTCCTACAATGAGCAGTTCTTC. Its protein product is CAWKRTGDPSSYNEQFF.

This chain connects TRBV4-2 to TRBJ1-2; tentative D call: TRBD1 (5 bases). This CDR3 region has 14 residues. Germline V lookup: CDR1 LGHNA, CDR2 YNFKEQ. V was trimmed by 1 base and J by 2 bases, leaving 8 bases between them. The CDR3 here is CASSQGGINYGYTF. As DNA, the CDR3 is TGTGCCAGCAGCCAAGGGGGGATCAACTATGGCTACACCTTC.

The chain uses TRBV7-9 and TRBJ1-1; D may be TRBD1 (5 bases). The CDR3 consists of 14 residues. V lost 6 bases, J lost 1 base, and 12 bases lay in between. Germline CDR1 is SEHNR and CDR2 is FQNEAQ (reference sequence). CDR3 DNA: TGTGCCAGCAGTCGCTCGGACACGAACACTGAAGCTTTCTTT. It translates to CASSRSDTNTEAFF. The complete variable domain, with remaining parts taken from reference TRBV7-9 and TRBJ1-1, reads DTGVSQNPRHKITKRGQNVTFRCDPISEHNRLYWYRQTLGQGPEFLTYFQNEAQLEKSRLLSDRFSAERPKGSFSTLEIQRTEQGDSAMYLCASSRSDTNTEAFFGQGTRLTVV.

The V gene is TRBV7-2, the J gene TRBJ1-2; D gene unclear. This CDR3 contains 13 residues. Germline CDR1 reads SGHTA; CDR2 reads FQGNSA. Trimming took off 2 bases at V and 6 bases at J, with 10 bases between the two ends. The CDR3 loop reads CASSLPGRNGYTF. The CDR3 nucleotides read TGTGCCAGCAGCTTACCCGGGCGGAATGGCTACACCTTC.

CDR3 region: CASGNDRTEAFF. In nucleotides, the CDR3 is TGTGCTAGTGGGAACGACAGGACTGAAGCTTTCTTT. The chain employs TRBV12-5 and TRBJ1-1; a weak D match, TRBD1 (6 bases). V lost 6 bases to trimming and J lost 5 bases, with 10 bases between them. CDR1 is LGHNT, CDR2 FRNRAP, per germline. The CDR3 consists of 12 residues.